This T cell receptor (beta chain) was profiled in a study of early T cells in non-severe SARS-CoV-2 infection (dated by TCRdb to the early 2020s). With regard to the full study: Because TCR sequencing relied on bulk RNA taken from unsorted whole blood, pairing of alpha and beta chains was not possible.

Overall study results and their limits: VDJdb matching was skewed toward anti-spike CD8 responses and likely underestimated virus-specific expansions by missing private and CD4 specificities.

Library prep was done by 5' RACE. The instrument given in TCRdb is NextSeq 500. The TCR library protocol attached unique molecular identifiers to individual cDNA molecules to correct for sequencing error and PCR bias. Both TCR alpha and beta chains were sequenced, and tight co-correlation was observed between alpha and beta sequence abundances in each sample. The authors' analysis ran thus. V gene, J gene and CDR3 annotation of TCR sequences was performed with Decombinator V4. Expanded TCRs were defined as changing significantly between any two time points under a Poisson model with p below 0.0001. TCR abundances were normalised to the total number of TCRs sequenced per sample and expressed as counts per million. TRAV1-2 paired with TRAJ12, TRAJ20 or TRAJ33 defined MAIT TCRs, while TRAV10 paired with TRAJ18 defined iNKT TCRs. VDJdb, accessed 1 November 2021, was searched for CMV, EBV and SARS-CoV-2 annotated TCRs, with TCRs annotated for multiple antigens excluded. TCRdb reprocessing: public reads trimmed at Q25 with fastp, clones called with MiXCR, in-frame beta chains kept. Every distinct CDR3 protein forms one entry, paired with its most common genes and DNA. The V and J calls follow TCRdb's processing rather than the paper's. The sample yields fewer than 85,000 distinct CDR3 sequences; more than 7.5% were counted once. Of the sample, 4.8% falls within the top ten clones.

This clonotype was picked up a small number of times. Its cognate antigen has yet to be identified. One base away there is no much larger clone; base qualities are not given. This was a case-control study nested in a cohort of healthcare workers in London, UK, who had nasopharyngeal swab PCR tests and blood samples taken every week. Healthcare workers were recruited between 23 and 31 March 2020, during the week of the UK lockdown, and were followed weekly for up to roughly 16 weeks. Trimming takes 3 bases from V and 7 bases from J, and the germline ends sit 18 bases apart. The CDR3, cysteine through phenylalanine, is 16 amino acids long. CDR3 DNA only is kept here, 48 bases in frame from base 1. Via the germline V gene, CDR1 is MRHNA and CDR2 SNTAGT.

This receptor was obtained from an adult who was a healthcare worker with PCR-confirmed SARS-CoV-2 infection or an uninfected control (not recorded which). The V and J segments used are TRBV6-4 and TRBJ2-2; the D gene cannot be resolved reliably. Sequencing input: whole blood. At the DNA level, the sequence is TGTGCCAGCAGTGAAGGTCCCAGCCTTTTGAGCGGGGAGCTGTTTTTT. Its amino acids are CASSEGPSLLSGELFF.